A single sample is the source of the 2 T cell receptor beta chains below, sequenced in a study of long-term antiretroviral therapy in people with HIV. Version v3.0 of the immunoSEQ assay was performed at survey level. Sequencing used immunoSEQ multiplex PCR; TCRdb keeps in-frame clones, though not all of them. This sample carries 7,800 or so clones, over 75% of them seen once, and the ten largest clones take about 15%. The sample was unsorted PBMCs, taken 0.1 years after starting antiretroviral therapy. The origin of the receptors is a man aged 40-49 years with HIV.

The genes are TRBV7-9 and TRBJ2-5; D perhaps matches TRBD2 (5 bases). CDR1 is SEHNR, CDR2 FQNEAQ, per germline (reference sequence). V lost 5 bases and J 2 bases, leaving 18 bases between the germline ends. The CDR3 sequence is 16 residues long. CDR3 bases: TGTGCCAGCAGCCCTCCCGAGCGGCCCGTTCAAGAGACCCAGTACTTC. Residues: CASSPPERPVQETQYF.

The DNA of the CDR3 is TGTGCCAGCAGTGAAGCGCAAGGGGGCAATGAGCAGTTCTTC. Its translation: CASSEAQGGNEQFF. The V gene is TRBV2, the J gene TRBJ2-1, with D maybe TRBD1 (6 bases). This CDR3 region has 14 residues. V lost 0 bases to trimming and J lost 6 bases, with 9 bases between them. Germline V CDR1 and CDR2: SNHLY, FYNNEI.